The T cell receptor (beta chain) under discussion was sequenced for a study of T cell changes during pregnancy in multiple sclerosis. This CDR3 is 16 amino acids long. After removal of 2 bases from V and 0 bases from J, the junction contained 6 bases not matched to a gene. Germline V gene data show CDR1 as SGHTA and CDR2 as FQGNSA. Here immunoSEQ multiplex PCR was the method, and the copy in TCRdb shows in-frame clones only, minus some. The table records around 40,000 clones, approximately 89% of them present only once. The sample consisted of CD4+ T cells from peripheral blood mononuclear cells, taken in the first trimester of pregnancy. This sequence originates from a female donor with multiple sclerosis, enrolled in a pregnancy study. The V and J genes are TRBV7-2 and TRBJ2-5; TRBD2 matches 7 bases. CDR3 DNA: TGTGCCAGCAGCTTAAATCTAGCGGAGTACCAAGAGACCCAGTACTTC. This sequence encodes CASSLNLAEYQETQYF. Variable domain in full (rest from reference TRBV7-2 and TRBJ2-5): GAGVSQSPSNKVTEKGKDVELRCDPISGHTALYWYRQSLGQGLEFLIYFQGNSAPDKSGLPSDRFSAERTGGSVSTLTIQRTQQEDSAVYLCASSLNLAEYQETQYFGPGTRLLVL.